The clone carrying this TCR beta chain was observed many times. Germline CDR1 and CDR2: SGHTA and FQGTGA. CDR3 length: 15 residues. Trimming removed 5 bases at V and 5 bases at J, with 15 bases between. The sample is drawn from a study of early T cells in non-severe SARS-CoV-2 infection. A single record per CDR3 protein comes from TCRdb applying MiXCR to the 5' RACE reads. The sample shows more than 20,000 distinct CDR3 sequences, more than 5% of them seen only once. The clonotype comes from an adult who was a healthcare worker with PCR-confirmed SARS-CoV-2 infection or an uninfected control (not recorded which). The sequences come from whole blood, collected at baseline. This chain links TRBV7-3 with TRBJ2-2; a possible D gene is TRBD1 (6 bases). This CDR3 reads CASSPLVGGTGELFF. The CDR3 region has the DNA TGTGCCAGCAGCCCTCTAGTAGGGGGAACCGGGGAGCTGTTTTTT.